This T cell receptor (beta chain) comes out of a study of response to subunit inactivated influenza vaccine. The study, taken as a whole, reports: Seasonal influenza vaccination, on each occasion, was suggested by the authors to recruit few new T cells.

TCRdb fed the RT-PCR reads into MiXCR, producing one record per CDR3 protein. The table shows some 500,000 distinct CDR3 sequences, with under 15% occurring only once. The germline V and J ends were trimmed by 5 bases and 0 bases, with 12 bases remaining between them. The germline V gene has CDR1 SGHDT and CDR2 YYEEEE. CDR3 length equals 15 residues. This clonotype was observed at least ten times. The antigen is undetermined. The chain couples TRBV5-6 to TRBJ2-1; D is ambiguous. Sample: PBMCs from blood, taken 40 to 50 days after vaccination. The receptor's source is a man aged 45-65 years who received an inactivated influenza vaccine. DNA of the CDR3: TGTGCCAGCAGACCCTCTCCAAGCTCCTACAATGAGCAGTTCTTC. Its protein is CASRPSPSSYNEQFF.